This entry lists 6 T cell receptor beta chains sequenced from one sample in a study of STAT5B mutations in CD4+ large granular lymphocyte leukemia. Using immunoSEQ multiplex PCR, the repertoire was profiled, and TCRdb retains in-frame clones only, with some absent. The table records roughly 32,000 clones, roughly three quarters of them present only once. The sequencing sample was made of CD4+ T cells from blood buffy coats. Source of these receptors: a human donor in good health.

This clone was counted a single time. V usage is TRBV29-1 and J usage is TRBJ1-2; no clear D. CDR3 size: 17 residues. CDR1 is SQVTM, CDR2 ANQGSEA, per germline. V was trimmed by 4 bases and J by 2 bases, leaving 23 bases between them. The CDR3 is CSVVDVLPVPLNYGYTF. The CDR3 DNA reads as TGCAGCGTTGTGGACGTCCTGCCAGTCCCATTGAACTATGGCTACACCTTC. The full variable domain, with the rest looked up from reference TRBV29-1 and TRBJ1-2, is SAVISQKPSRDICQRGTSLTIQCQVDSQVTMMFWYRQQPGQSLTLIATANQGSEATYESGFVIDKFPISRPNLTFSTLTVSNMSPEDSSIYLCSVVDVLPVPLNYGYTFGSGTRLTVV.

V is TRBV7-2 and J is TRBJ2-7; D may correspond to TRBD1 or TRBD2 (5 bases each). With 5 bases removed from V and 6 bases from J, the gap between germline ends came to 17 bases. Germline values: CDR1 SGHTA, CDR2 FQGNSA. This CDR3 has 14 residues. This chain's CDR3 is CASSPGTGPLEQYF. The DNA of the CDR3 is TGTGCCAGCAGCCCGGGGACGGGGCCTCTCGAGCAGTACTTC.

The rearrangement links TRBV9 to TRBJ2-1, with 7 positions matching TRBD2. With 0 bases clipped from V and 4 bases from J, the junction kept 4 bases outside the gene matches. The CDR3 is 15 amino acids. CDR1 and CDR2 (germline): SGDLS, YYNGEE. This CDR3 reads CASSVEGGRYNEQFF. In DNA form, the CDR3 reads TGTGCCAGCAGCGTAGAGGGAGGGAGGTACAATGAGCAGTTCTTC. Full variable domain (remainder filled in from reference TRBV9 and TRBJ2-1): DSGVTQTPKHLITATGQRVTLRCSPRSGDLSVYWYQQSLDQGLQFLIQYYNGEERAKGNILERFSAQQFPDLHSELNLSSLELGDSALYFCASSVEGGRYNEQFFGPGTRLTVL.

The chain couples TRBV19 to TRBJ1-1; D is uncertain. This CDR3 has 16 amino acids. Germline values: CDR1 LNHDA, CDR2 SQIVND (reference sequence). Between the trimmed V and J ends, which lost 7 bases and 0 bases, there was a span of 18 bases. CDR3 in amino acids: CASTPGRLLMNTEAFF. CDR3 coding DNA: TGTGCCAGTACCCCCGGCAGGCTCCTAATGAACACTGAAGCTTTCTTT.

The genes are TRBV7-2 and TRBJ1-3; D is unresolved. The germline V gene has CDR1 SGHTA and CDR2 FQGNSA. The CDR3 has 15 amino acids. Trimming shortened V by 1 base and J by 0 bases, and 7 bases separated the two germline ends. The CDR3 is CASSLEGPSGNTIYF. CDR3 bases: TGTGCCAGCAGCTTAGAGGGTCCCTCTGGAAACACCATATATTTT.

CDR3 nucleotides: TGTGCCAGCAGCGGGACAGCGCAGAGCTCCCAGTACTTC. Translation gives CASSGTAQSSQYF. The rearrangement joins TRBV6-1 to TRBJ2-5; 7 bases map to TRBD1. This CDR3 comprises 13 residues. V dropped 6 bases and J dropped 9; count of bases not matched to a gene: 10. Per germline, CDR1 MNHNS and CDR2 SASEGT.